The T cell receptor beta chain described here comes from a study of CD4 and CD8 cells across lung adenocarcinoma regions (dated 2018 in TCRdb). The study in broad terms: The study examined intratumor heterogeneity of the T cell receptor repertoire by comparing tumor centers with tumor margins.

The donors were patients who had localized lung adenocarcinoma, which is a subtype of non-small cell lung cancer. The centers of localized lung adenocarcinomas were where the samples came from. For TCR repertoire analysis, CD8+ T cells from tumor tissue were profiled separately from CD4+ T cells. The protocol used for the library was PCR. The sequencer was a HiSeq X Ten. TCRdb reanalyzed the raw reads on its own, using fastp at Q25 for trimming and MiXCR for clone calling, and kept in-frame beta chains. Rows with a matching CDR3 protein are joined into one entry that keeps the most common DNA and genes. A total of 20,000 to 25,000 distinct CDR3 sequences appear in this sample, roughly 50% of them only once. The ten largest clones capture roughly 29% of the sample. The sample holds a few counts of this clonotype. Its antigen is unknown. Per-base quality was not reported, and no clone a single base away is much larger than it.

Sequencing used CD8+ T cells from the center of a lung tumor. Interpreted using the paper, the cell subset or site label stands for: tumor center region. This TCR was recovered from a female donor with lung adenocarcinoma. The CD4 and CD8 labels of this study may be unreliable.

CDR3 loop: CASRWACGYTF. The base sequence is TGCGCCAGCAGATGGGCTTGTGGCTACACCTTC. The sequence is built from TRBV10-1 and TRBJ1-2; the D gene cannot be resolved reliably. Deletion took 6 bases off V and 7 bases off J, with a span of 9 bases between the germline ends. The germline V gene (reference sequence) sets CDR1 to WNHNN and CDR2 to SYGVQD. The CDR3, from cysteine to phenylalanine, totals 11 residues. Just the 33-base CDR3 DNA is kept, in frame starting at base 1.